One and the same sample provided the 9 T cell receptor beta chains below, sequenced in a study of identical twins. TCRdb reprocessed the 5' RACE reads via MiXCR and lists one record per CDR3 protein. Here the sample spans around 550,000 distinct CDR3 sequences, roughly 15% being singletons. These data were likewise used in another study, on yellow fever vaccine responses in identical twins.

Input material: CD4+ T cells sorted from blood. The source is a woman between 18 and 29 years old in good health.

A few counts support this clonotype. The rearrangement joins TRBV6-5 to TRBJ1-1; D gene uncertain. The CDR3 sequence is 14 residues long. The V end lost 2 bases, the J end lost 4 bases, and 11 bases lay between the germline ends. Germline V gene lookup returns CDR1 MNHEY and CDR2 SVGAGI. The CDR3 DNA reads TGTGCCAGCAGTTACGGGCTAGGTCTCACTGAAGCTTTCTTT. Translated: CASSYGLGLTEAFF.

The table lists this clonotype with many counts. The V call is TRBV24-1, the J call TRBJ2-3; 12 bases line up with TRBD2. In germline, CDR1 is KGHDR, CDR2 SFDVKD. Trimming took 4 bases from V and 5 from J; bases not matched to a gene: 12. CDR3 length: 18 residues. The CDR3 reads CATSEAPLTSGSRDTQYF. The CDR3 coding sequence is TGTGCCACCAGTGAAGCTCCCCTGACTAGCGGGAGTAGAGATACGCAGTATTTT.

Only a few counts were recorded for this clonotype. The rearrangement uses TRBV3-1 and TRBJ2-1; TRBD2 matches 9 bases. After removal of 1 base from V and 6 bases from J, the junction contained 4 bases not matched to a gene. CDR1 LGHDT and CDR2 YNNKEL come from the germline V gene (reference sequence). The CDR3 totals 15 residues. The CDR3: CASSQGVAGVNEQFF. DNA for the CDR3: TGTGCCAGCAGCCAAGGCGTAGCGGGAGTCAATGAGCAGTTCTTC.

The chain is built from TRBV4-2 and TRBJ1-3, with D unresolved. Germline V gene lookup returns CDR1 LGHNA and CDR2 YNFKEQ. Trimming left V 1 base short and J 0 bases short, with 10 bases between. This CDR3 is built from 16 residues. The CDR3: CASSQGGDHSGNTIYF. CDR3 DNA sequence: TGTGCCAGCAGCCAAGGAGGAGATCACTCTGGAAACACCATATATTTT.

This clonotype was picked up a small number of times. The V and J genes are TRBV18 and TRBJ2-3; maybe TRBD2 (6 bases). The CDR3 length is 16 residues. Germline loops: CDR1 KGHSH, CDR2 LQKENI. The V gene lost 3 bases and the J gene lost 9 bases, with 22 bases spanning the gap. This chain's CDR3 is CASSPPRSPGARTQYF. The CDR3 bases are TGTGCCAGCTCACCTCCCCGGTCGCCGGGAGCTAGGACGCAGTATTTT.

This clonotype has more than one count but fewer than ten. V is TRBV24-1 and J is TRBJ2-7, with D hard to call. CDR3 length: 14 amino acids. CDR1 is KGHDR and CDR2 is SFDVKD in the germline V gene. The germline V and J ends were trimmed by 5 bases and 2 bases, with 12 bases remaining between them. This CDR3 is CATSANRAPYEQYF. The CDR3 region has the DNA TGTGCCACCAGTGCCAACAGAGCCCCCTACGAGCAGTACTTC.

In this sample, this clonotype turned up a few times. This rearrangement joins TRBV11-2 to TRBJ2-1, with a tentative D call TRBD2 (5 bases). The CDR3 contains 18 residues. The V end was cut by 1 base, the J end by 2 bases, with 18 bases between. Germline CDR1 and CDR2: SGHAT and FQNNGV. This chain's CDR3 is CASSLVAGRAGTYNEQFF. CDR3 DNA: TGTGCCAGCAGCTTAGTTGCTGGGCGGGCGGGCACCTACAATGAGCAGTTCTTC. The whole variable domain, filled in from reference TRBV11-2 and TRBJ2-1, reads EAGVAQSPRYKIIEKRQSVAFWCNPISGHATLYWYQQILGQGPKLLIQFQNNGVVDDSQLPKDRFSAERLKGVDSTLKIQPAKLEDSAVYLCASSLVAGRAGTYNEQFFGPGTRLTVL.

The V call is TRBV27, the J call TRBJ2-3; D perhaps matches TRBD2 (7 bases). The germline V and J ends were trimmed by 4 bases and 4 bases, with 21 bases remaining between them. The CDR3 runs to 17 residues. Germline V gives CDR1 MNHEY, CDR2 SMNVEV (reference sequence). In DNA, the CDR3 is TGTGCCAGCAGTTCCTATTTGGGGGGGCAAGGCGCAGATACGCAGTATTTT. Translated: CASSSYLGGQGADTQYF.

The chain has TRBV10-2 and TRBJ2-1; D gene unclear. V lost 6 bases to trimming and J lost 12 bases, with 15 bases between them. The germline CDR1 and CDR2 sequences are WSHSY and SAAADI. The CDR3 is 12 residues long. Here the CDR3 reads CASSPLVSAQFF. CDR3 in DNA: TGCGCCAGCAGCCCGCTAGTAAGCGCGCAGTTCTTC.